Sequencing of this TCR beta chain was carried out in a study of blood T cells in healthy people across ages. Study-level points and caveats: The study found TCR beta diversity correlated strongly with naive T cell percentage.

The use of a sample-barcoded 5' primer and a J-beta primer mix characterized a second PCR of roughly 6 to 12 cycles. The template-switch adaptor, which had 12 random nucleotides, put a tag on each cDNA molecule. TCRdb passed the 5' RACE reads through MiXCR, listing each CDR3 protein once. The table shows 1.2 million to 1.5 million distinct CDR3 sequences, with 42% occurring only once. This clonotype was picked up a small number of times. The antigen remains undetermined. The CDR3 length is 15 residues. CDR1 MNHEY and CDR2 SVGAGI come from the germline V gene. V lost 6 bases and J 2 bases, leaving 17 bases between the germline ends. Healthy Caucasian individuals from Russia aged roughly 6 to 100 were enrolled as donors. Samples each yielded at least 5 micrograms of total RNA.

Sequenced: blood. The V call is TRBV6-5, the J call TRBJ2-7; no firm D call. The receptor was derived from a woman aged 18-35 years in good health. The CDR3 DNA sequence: TGTGCCAGCAGACCCACAGACACTATTACCTACGAGCAGTACTTC. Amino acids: CASRPTDTITYEQYF.